This T cell receptor (beta chain) was identified in a study of vaccination and CD4 T cells after COVID-19. Whole-study context: At a median roughly 70 days (range 14 to 241) after dose two, post-vaccine samples were obtained. Cultures designated as controls were supplied with a CEFX pool, an HIV-1 Nef pool, or no peptide. The stimulating agents, overlapping spike peptides, came from SARS-CoV-2, HCoV-NL63, HCoV-OC43 and HCoV-229E.

With 6 bases clipped from V and 9 bases from J, the junction kept 8 bases outside the gene matches. This CDR3 has 13 amino acids. CDR1 and CDR2 from the germline V gene are DFQATT and SNEGSKA (reference sequence). Sequence data for DNA of cultured CD4+ T cells were generated by the Oncomine TCR Beta short-read assay. Cultured CD4+ T cells were the source of extracted genomic DNA. TCRdb called the PCR reads again in MiXCR, with one record for every CDR3 protein. The sample yields approximately 9,700 distinct CDR3 sequences, approximately 31% seen once. This clonotype was found a few times. What it binds is unknown. Treatment in this sample: approximately nine-day PBMC culture with coronavirus spike peptide pools or control peptides (ViraFEST assay). The collection of CD4+ T cells from the unexposed donor took place before the COVID-19 pandemic (2011-2018). In the ViraFEST assay, peptide-pool expansion preceded TCR sequencing of expanded clonotypes.

The source material was CD4+ T cells from blood, cultured in vitro. The TCR sequence derives from a human donor in good health. The J gene is TRBJ1-5, the V gene TRBV20-1; 10 bases match TRBD1. CDR3 loop: CSAKGQGRGPQHF. The DNA for the CDR3 is TGCAGTGCCAAGGGACAGGGGAGAGGGCCCCAGCATTTT.